Sequencing of this T cell receptor beta chain was carried out in a study of brain T cells in children with intractable seizures. The time point is: blood from clinic visit 5 months post-surgery; TSC patient then seizure free. This CDR3 is 17 amino acids long. Germline V CDR1 and CDR2: LNHDA, SQIVND (reference sequence). Trimming removed 6 bases from V and 0 bases from J; junction bases left unmatched: 11. Profiling relied on immunoSEQ multiplex PCR, and the TCRdb table lists in-frame clones only, not all of them. Among hundreds of thousands of clones listed, approximately 93% were seen once. The specimen was peripheral blood, collected roughly 5 months after surgery. This TCR came from a boy younger than two with tuberous sclerosis and intractable seizures. The chain couples TRBV19 to TRBJ2-3; 8 bases line up with TRBD2. DNA for the CDR3: TGTGCCAGTAGCTCTCGACCTAGCGGGCCTAGCACAGATACGCAGTATTTT. Residues: CASSSRPSGPSTDTQYF.